This TCR beta chain is drawn from a study of blood T cell repertoires in COVID-19. For the study at large: Acute and convalescent COVID-19 samples came from the United States, Italy and Spain.

How the authors handled the data: Amplification from reference gene primers served as the basis for estimated nucleated cell counts. Some clones are missing from TCRdb's copy, which holds only in-frame ones; the method was immunoSEQ multiplex PCR. The DNA was the basis for D and trimming; V, J and clone size are from that table. The sample shows tens of thousands of clones, more than 75% of them seen only once. Germline V lookup: CDR1 MNHEY, CDR2 SVGAGI. The CDR3 has 13 residues. Deletions cut 6 bases from V and 10 bases from J, with 13 bases between. The origin of this receptor is a human donor in a cohort sampled during active COVID-19. The rearrangement links TRBV6-5 to TRBJ1-6; TRBD1 is a possible D gene (6 bases). The sequencing sample was made of peripheral blood. CDR3 sequence: CASSLGGESPLHF. In DNA form, the CDR3 reads TGTGCCAGCAGCCTAGGGGGGGAATCACCCCTCCACTTT.